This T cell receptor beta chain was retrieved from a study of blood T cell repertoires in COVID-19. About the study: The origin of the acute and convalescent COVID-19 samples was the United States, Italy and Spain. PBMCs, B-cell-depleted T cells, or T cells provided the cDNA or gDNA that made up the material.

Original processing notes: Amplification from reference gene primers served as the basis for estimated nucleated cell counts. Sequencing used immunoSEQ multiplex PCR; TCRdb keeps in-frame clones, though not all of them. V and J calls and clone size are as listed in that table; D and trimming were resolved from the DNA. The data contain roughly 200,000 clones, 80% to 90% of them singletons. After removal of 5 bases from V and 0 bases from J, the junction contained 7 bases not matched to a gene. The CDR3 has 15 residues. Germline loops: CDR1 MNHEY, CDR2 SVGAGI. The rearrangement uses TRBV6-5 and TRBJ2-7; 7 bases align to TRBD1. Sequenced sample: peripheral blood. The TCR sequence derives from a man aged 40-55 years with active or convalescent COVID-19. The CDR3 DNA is TGTGCCAGCAGTAGGGACAGTCCTGTCTCCTACGAGCAGTACTTC. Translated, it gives CASSRDSPVSYEQYF.